The sample holds a few counts of the clone carrying this T cell receptor beta chain. This CDR3 contains 16 residues. With 5 bases clipped from V and 2 bases from J, the junction kept 10 bases outside the gene matches. The data belong to a study of response to subunit inactivated influenza vaccine. TCRdb re-called the RT-PCR reads with MiXCR, one entry per CDR3 protein. The table includes 650,000 to 800,000 distinct CDR3 sequences, roughly 13% detected once. This chain uses TRBV12-3 or TRBV12-4 with TRBJ2-7, with 9 bases lining up with TRBD2. This clonotype was sampled from a man aged 50-60 years who received an inactivated influenza vaccine. This specimen consisted of PBMCs from blood, obtained less than 15 days before vaccination. As DNA, the CDR3 is TGTGCCAGCAGTCAGTACACTAGCGGGCCTGCCTACGAGCAGTACTTC. It encodes CASSQYTSGPAYEQYF.